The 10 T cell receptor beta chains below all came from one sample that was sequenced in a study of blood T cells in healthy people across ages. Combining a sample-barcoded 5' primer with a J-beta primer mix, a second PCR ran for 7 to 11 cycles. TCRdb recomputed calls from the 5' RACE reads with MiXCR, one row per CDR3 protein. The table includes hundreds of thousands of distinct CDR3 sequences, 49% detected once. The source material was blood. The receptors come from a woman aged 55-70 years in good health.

CDR3 residues: CSARDPGGVEAFF. As DNA, the CDR3 is TGCAGTGCTAGAGATCCAGGGGGCGTGGAAGCTTTCTTT. The rearrangement links TRBV20-1 to TRBJ1-1; 8 nucleotides align to TRBD1. This CDR3 comprises 13 residues. In germline, CDR1 is DFQATT, CDR2 SNEGSKA (reference sequence). V gave up 0 bases and J gave up 8 bases; unmatched junction bases: 5.

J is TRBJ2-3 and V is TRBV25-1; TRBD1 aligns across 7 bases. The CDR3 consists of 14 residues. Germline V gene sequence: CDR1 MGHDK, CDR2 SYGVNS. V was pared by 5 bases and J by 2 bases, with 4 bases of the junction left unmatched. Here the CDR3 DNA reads TGTGCCAGCAGTAGACAGGGTTTCACAGATACGCAGTATTTT. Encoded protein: CASSRQGFTDTQYF.

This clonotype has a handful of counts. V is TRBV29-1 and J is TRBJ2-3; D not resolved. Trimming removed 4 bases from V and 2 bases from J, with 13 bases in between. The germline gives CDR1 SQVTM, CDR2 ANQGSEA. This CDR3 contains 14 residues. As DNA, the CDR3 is TGCAGCGTTGGGCTACCCGTCCCCACAGATACGCAGTATTTT. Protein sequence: CSVGLPVPTDTQYF.

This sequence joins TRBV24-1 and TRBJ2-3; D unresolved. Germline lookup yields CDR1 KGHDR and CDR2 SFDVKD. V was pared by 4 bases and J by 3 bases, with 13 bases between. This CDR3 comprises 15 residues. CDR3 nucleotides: TGTGCCACCAGTGACCATACAGTAGGGACAGATACGCAGTATTTT. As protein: CATSDHTVGTDTQYF.

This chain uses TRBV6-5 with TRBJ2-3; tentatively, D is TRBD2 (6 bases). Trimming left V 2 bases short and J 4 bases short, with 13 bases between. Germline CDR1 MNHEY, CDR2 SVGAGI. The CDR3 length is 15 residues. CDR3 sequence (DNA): TGTGCCAGCAGTTACACGGGGGAGAGTTCAGATACGCAGTATTTT. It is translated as CASSYTGESSDTQYF.

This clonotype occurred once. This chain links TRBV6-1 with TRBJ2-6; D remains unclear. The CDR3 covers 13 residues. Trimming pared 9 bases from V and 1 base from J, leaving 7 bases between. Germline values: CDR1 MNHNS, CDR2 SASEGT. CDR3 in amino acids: CASHLSGANVLTF. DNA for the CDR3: TGTGCCAGTCACCTTTCTGGGGCCAACGTCCTGACTTTC.

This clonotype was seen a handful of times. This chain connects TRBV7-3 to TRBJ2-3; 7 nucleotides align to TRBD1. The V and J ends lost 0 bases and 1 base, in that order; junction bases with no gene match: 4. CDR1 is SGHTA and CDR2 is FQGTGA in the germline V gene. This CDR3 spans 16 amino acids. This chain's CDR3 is CASSLTRDRGTDTQYF. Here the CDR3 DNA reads TGTGCCAGCAGCTTAACTCGAGACAGGGGCACAGATACGCAGTATTTT. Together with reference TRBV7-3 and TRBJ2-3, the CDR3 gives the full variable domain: GAGVSQTPSNKVTEKGKYVELRCDPISGHTALYWYRQSLGQGPEFLIYFQGTGAADDSGLPNDRFFAVRPEGSVSTLKIQRTERGDSAVYLCASSLTRDRGTDTQYFGPGTRLTVL.

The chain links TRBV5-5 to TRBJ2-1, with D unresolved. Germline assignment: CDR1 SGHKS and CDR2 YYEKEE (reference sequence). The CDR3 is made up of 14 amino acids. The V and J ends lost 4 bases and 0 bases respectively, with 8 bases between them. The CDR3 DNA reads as TGTGCCAGCAGCCGGGCCACCTCCTACAATGAGCAGTTCTTC. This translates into CASSRATSYNEQFF. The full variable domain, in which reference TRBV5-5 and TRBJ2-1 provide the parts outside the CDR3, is DAGVTQSPTHLIKTRGQQVTLRCSPISGHKSVSWYQQVLGQGPQFIFQYYEKEERGRGNFPDRFSARQFPNYSSELNVNALLLGDSALYLCASSRATSYNEQFFGPGTRLTVL.

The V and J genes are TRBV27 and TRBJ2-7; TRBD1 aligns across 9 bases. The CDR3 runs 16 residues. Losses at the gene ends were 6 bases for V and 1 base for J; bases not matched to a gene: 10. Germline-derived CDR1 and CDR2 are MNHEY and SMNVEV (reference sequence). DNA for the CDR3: TGTGCCAGCAGCTTCCCGACAGGGGGGCCTTCCTACGAGCAGTACTTC. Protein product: CASSFPTGGPSYEQYF.

The CDR3 bases are TGTGCCAGCAGTCGGGGACAGGGTAACTATGGCTACACCTTC. Its translation is CASSRGQGNYGYTF. The chain employs TRBV7-2 and TRBJ1-2; 9 bases are shared with TRBD1. The CDR3 loop spans 14 amino acids. Trimming removed 6 bases from V and 1 base from J; junction bases left unmatched: 3. Germline V gives CDR1 SGHTA, CDR2 FQGNSA. The variable domain in full, with the rest retrieved from reference TRBV7-2 and TRBJ1-2, is GAGVSQSPSNKVTEKGKDVELRCDPISGHTALYWYRQSLGQGLEFLIYFQGNSAPDKSGLPSDRFSAERTGGSVSTLTIQRTQQEDSAVYLCASSRGQGNYGYTFGSGTRLTVV.